The 6 T cell receptor beta chains below come from one sample, sequenced in a study of T cell repertoires in cytomegalovirus infection (dated by TCRdb to about 2019). Sequencer: Illumina HiSeq 1500. TCRdb reran the public reads through fastp at Q25 and MiXCR, keeping productive beta chains. For every CDR3 protein sequence, its rows merge into one entry that carries the most common genes and DNA. Here the sample has approximately 550,000 distinct CDR3 sequences; 15% to 20% occur a single time. The top ten clones comprise 20% to 30% of the sample. The specimen was CD8+ T cells from PBMCs. These TCRs come from a human donor in good health (CMV status not recorded). Some clones in this sample may be carry-over from other donors' samples.

This clonotype was detected ten times or more. This chain joins TRBV7-9 and TRBJ1-4; D remains unclear. The germline V and J ends were trimmed by 4 bases and 8 bases, with 20 bases remaining between them. In germline, CDR1 is SEHNR, CDR2 FQNEAQ (reference sequence). The CDR3 has 16 residues. This CDR3 is CASSSRATRPGEKLFF. The CDR3 nucleotides read TGTGCCAGCAGCTCTCGTGCGACAAGGCCGGGAGAAAAACTGTTTTTT.

This clonotype was picked up many times. The V gene is TRBV7-2, the J gene TRBJ1-5; D ambiguous. The CDR3 extends over 17 amino acids. The V end was cut by 1 base, the J end by 0 bases, with 13 bases between. Germline V gives CDR1 SGHTA, CDR2 FQGNSA. The CDR3 spells CASSLVWADYSNQPQHF. DNA of the CDR3: TGTGCCAGCAGCTTAGTTTGGGCGGATTATAGCAATCAGCCCCAGCATTTT.

The chain is built from TRBV20-1 and TRBJ2-1; 7 nucleotides align to TRBD2. V shed 3 bases and J 4 bases; nucleotides not matched to a gene: 9. The CDR3 length is 15 residues. Germline-derived CDR1 and CDR2 are DFQATT and SNEGSKA (reference sequence). CDR3 coding DNA: TGCAGTGCTAGTCCTCGGGGGAGGGCTTACAATGAGCAGTTCTTC. Translating gives CSASPRGRAYNEQFF.

The chain links TRBV7-9 to TRBJ2-4, with unresolved D. Trimming took 4 bases from V and 0 from J, leaving 13 bases between them. Germline V gene data show CDR1 as SEHNR and CDR2 as FQNEAQ (reference sequence). The CDR3 sequence is 16 residues long. The CDR3 bases are TGTGCCAGCAGCTCGACGGACCCTCTAGCCAAAAACATTCAGTACTTC. This sequence encodes CASSSTDPLAKNIQYF.

The genes are TRBV29-1 and TRBJ1-3, with 12 nucleotides matching TRBD1. CDR3 size: 18 residues. Looked up from germline, CDR1 is SQVTM and CDR2 is ANQGSEA. The V gene end was trimmed by 7 bases and the J gene end by 0 bases; junction bases not matched to a gene: 13. The CDR3 DNA follows: TGCAGCGCTCCGGGACAGGGGGCTCCTTGGGGCTCTGGAAACACCATATATTTT. This codes for CSAPGQGAPWGSGNTIYF.

The CDR3 DNA is TGTGCCAGCAGTTTATCGCCCTTAACAGTTTATACTGAAGCTTTCTTT. Its protein is CASSLSPLTVYTEAFF. The J gene is TRBJ1-1, the V gene TRBV27; D unresolved. The V end lost 0 bases, the J end lost 5 bases, and 16 bases lay between the germline ends. The CDR3 is made up of 16 amino acids. CDR1 and CDR2 (germline): MNHEY, SMNVEV (reference sequence).